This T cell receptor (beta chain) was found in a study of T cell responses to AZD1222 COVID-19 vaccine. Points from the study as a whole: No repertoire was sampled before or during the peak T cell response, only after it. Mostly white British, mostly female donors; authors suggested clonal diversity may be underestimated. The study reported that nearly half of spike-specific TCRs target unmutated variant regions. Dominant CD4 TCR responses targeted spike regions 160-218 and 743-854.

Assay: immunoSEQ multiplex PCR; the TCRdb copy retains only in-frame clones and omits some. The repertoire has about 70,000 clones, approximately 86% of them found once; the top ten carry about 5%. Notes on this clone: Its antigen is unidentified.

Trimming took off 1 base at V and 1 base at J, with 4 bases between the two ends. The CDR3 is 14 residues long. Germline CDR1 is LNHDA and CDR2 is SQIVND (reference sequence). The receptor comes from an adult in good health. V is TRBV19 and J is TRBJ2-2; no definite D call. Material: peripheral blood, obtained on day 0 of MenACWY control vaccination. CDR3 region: CASSIAGNTGELFF. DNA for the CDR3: TGTGCCAGTAGTATAGCGGGGAACACCGGGGAGCTGTTTTTT.